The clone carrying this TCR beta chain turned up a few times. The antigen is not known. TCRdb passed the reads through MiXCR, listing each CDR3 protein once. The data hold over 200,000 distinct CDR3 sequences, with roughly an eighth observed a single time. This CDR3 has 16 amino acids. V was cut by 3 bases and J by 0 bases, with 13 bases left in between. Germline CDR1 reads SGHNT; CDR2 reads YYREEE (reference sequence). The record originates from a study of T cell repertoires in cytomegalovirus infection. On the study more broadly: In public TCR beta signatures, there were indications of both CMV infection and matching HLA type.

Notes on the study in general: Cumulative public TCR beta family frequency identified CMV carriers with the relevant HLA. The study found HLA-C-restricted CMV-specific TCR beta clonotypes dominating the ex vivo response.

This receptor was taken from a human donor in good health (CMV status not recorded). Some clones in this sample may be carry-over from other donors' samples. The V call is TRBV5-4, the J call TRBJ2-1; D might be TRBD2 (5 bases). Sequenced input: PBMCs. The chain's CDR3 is CASSWTPESSYNEQFF. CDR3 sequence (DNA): TGTGCCAGCAGCTGGACTCCGGAGAGCTCCTACAATGAGCAGTTCTTC.